Sequencing of this T cell receptor (beta chain) was carried out in a study of blood T cell repertoires in COVID-19. The overall study: Donors in the United States, Italy and Spain gave samples during acute or convalescent COVID-19. PBMCs, B-cell-depleted T cells, or T cells provided the cDNA or gDNA that made up the material.

Original data processing: Amplification of reference gene primers provided the estimated nucleated cell counts. The repertoire was sequenced with immunoSEQ multiplex PCR; TCRdb's copy has only in-frame clones and lacks some. V and J calls plus clone size are reproduced from that table; the DNA served to infer D and trimming. The data show a few hundred thousand clones, with around 88% seen just once and around 12% held by the top ten. The specimen was peripheral blood. The receptor was derived from a woman in her forties or fifties with COVID-19, enrolled during active disease.

The CDR3 here is CASSWGDGLPYEQYF. The CDR3 DNA reads TGCGCCAGCAGCTGGGGGGACGGTTTACCCTACGAGCAGTACTTC. The chain employs TRBV5-1 and TRBJ2-7; a weak D match, TRBD2 (6 bases). V lost 3 bases to trimming and J lost 2 bases, with 15 bases between them. The CDR3 totals 15 residues. Germline CDR1 and CDR2: SGHRS and YFSETQ.